These 8 T cell receptor beta chains were sequenced from one sample in a study of T cell clonality in common variable immunodeficiency (dated by TCRdb to about 2015). The library was produced with the immunoSEQ multiplex PCR assay. Not all clones reach the TCRdb copy of this immuneACCESS table, which keeps in-frame sequences only. Checked studies attribute under half of the gap to unresolved V genes and leave the rest unexplained. The sample counts 50,000 to 65,000 clones, each observed more than once. In total, the top ten clones hold around 0.8% of the sample. Sequenced material: peripheral blood mononuclear cells. The receptors stem from a person aged 18 to 69 in good health.

With regard to this clone: The sequenced fragment ends 3 residues before the CDR3 boundary, so the rest is inferred from the germline J gene. This chain uses TRBV19 with TRBJ2-2; TRBD1 might be the D (5 bases). Germline V gene lookup returns CDR1 LNHDA and CDR2 SQIVND (reference sequence). This CDR3 is built from 14 residues. CDR3 bases read: TGTGCCACCCAGCCCCAGGGTGGGATTGAAAAG. Protein: CATQPQGGIEK. The CDR3 in its entirety is CATQPQGGIEKLFF.

This clone occurred a few times. Read coverage stops 3 residues before the CDR3 terminus; the germline J gene supplies the remainder. V gene TRBV20-1 combines with J gene TRBJ1-1, with 7 bases aligning to TRBD1. Per germline, CDR1 DFQATT and CDR2 SNEGSKA (reference sequence). The CDR3 is 13 amino acids. The ends lost 2 bases at V and 5 bases at J; junction bases unmatched: 5. The chain's CDR3 is CSARKTGETEAFF. CDR3 bases read: TGCAGTGCTAGAAAAACAGGGGAAACTGAA.

This clone was detected ten times or more. The read stops 3 residues short of the end of the CDR3; the missing end is completed from the germline J gene. The rearrangement joins TRBV5-1 to TRBJ1-3, with D uncertain. There are 16 residues in the CDR3. Trimming cost V 4 bases and J 3 bases, with 17 bases left between them. CDR1 and CDR2 from the germline V gene are SGHRS and YFSETQ. CDR3 amino acids: CASSPVRGRDGNTIYF. The covered CDR3 bases are TGCGCCAGCAGCCCAGTACGAGGGCGGGATGGAAACACC. The full variable domain, rest sourced from reference TRBV5-1 and TRBJ1-3, is KAGVTQTPRYLIKTRGQQVTLSCSPISGHRSVSWYQQTPGQGLQFLFEYFSETQRNKGNFPGRFSGRQFSNSRSEMNVSTLELGDSALYLCASSPVRGRDGNTIYFGEGSWLTVV.

This clone came up many times. The read finishes 3 residues shy of the CDR3 end, and the germline J gene is used to complete it. V gene TRBV5-1 combines with J gene TRBJ2-5; no clear D gene. Germline CDR1 and CDR2: SGHRS and YFSETQ. The length of the CDR3 is 12 residues. V lost 1 base, J lost 5 bases, and 6 bases lay in between. CDR3 loop: CASSLNGETQYF. CDR3 bases read: TGCGCCAGCAGCTTGAATGGCGAGACC.

This clone was seen many times. Read sequence stops 3 residues before the CDR3 end, and the germline J gene provides the missing end. The genes are TRBV29-1 and TRBJ1-1; D is ambiguous. The V gene's germline CDR1 is SQVTM and CDR2 ANQGSEA. This CDR3 spans 12 amino acids. With 4 bases removed from V and 1 base from J, the gap between germline ends came to 7 bases. The CDR3 DNA, read in part, is TGCAGCGTTGTACGGGGGAACACTGAA. This encodes CSVVRGNTE. The whole CDR3 reads CSVVRGNTEAFF.

This clone came up many times. The read terminates 3 residues before the CDR3 end, so the remaining end is supplied by the germline J gene. The chain couples TRBV20-1 to TRBJ2-1; 11 bases are shared with TRBD2. The CDR3 extends over 17 amino acids. V lost 2 bases, J lost 6 bases, and 12 bases stayed unmatched. Germline V gene sequence: CDR1 DFQATT, CDR2 SNEGSKA (reference sequence). CDR3 DNA (partial): TGCAGTGCTAGAATAATAGCGGGAGGGCCGCGGGGCAATGAG. Protein sequence: CSARIIAGGPRGNE. Given in full, the CDR3 is CSARIIAGGPRGNEQFF.

This clone was detected many times. Read sequence stops 3 residues before the CDR3 end, and the germline J gene provides the missing end. This chain joins TRBV7-2 and TRBJ1-5; no clear D gene. Trimming left V 5 bases short and J 3 bases short, with 5 bases between. Per germline, CDR1 SGHTA and CDR2 FQGNSA. The CDR3 is 12 residues long. CDR3 DNA (partial): TGTGCCAGCAGCGCCTACAATCAGCCC. It yields the protein CASSAYNQP. The entire CDR3 protein is CASSAYNQPQHF.

In its sample, this clone was seen many times. A junction boundary mismatches the germline segment, possibly from a read error. The read ends 3 residues before the CDR3 terminus; that terminus is restored from the germline J gene. The chain combines TRBV4-2 with TRBJ2-3; 9 bases match TRBD1. The CDR3 has 17 residues. Germline CDR1 LGHNA, CDR2 YNFKEQ. CDR3 DNA, as far as it was read: TGCGCCAGCAGCCAAGAGTTGACAGGGGGTAGTGCAGATACG. Amino acids: CASSQELTGGSADT. The whole CDR3 is CASSQELTGGSADTQYF.